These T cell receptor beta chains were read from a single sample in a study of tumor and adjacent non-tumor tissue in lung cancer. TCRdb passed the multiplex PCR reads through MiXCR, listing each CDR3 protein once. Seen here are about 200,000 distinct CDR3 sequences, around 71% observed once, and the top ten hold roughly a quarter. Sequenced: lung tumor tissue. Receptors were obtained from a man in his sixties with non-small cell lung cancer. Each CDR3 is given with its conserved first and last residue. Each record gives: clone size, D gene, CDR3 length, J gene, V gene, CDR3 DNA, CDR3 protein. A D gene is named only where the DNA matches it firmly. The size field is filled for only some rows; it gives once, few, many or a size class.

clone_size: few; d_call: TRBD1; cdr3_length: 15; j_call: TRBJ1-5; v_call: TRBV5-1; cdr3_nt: TGCGCCAGCAGCTACACGACAGGGAGGGATCAGCCCCAGCATTTT; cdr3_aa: CASSYTTGRDQPQHF
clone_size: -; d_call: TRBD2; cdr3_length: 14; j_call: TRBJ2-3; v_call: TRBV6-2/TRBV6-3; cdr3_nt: TGTGCCAGCAGTCACGCGGGAGCGAGTGATACGCAGTATTTT; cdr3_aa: CASSHAGASDTQYF
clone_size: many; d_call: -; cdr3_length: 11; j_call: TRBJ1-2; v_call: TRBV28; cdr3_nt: TGTGCCAGCAGGGAACGCTCGGGCTACACCTTC; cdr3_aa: CASRERSGYTF
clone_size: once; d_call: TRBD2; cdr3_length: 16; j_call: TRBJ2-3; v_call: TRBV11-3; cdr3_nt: TGTGCCAGCAGCTTACTAGCGGGGGGCAGCACAGATACGCACTATTTT; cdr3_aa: CASSLLAGGSTDTHYF
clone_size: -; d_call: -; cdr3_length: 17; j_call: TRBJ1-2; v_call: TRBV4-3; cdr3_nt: TGCGCCAGCAGTCGCTCCGGGACGTCTTTCTCTAACTATGGTTACACCTTC; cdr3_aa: CASSRSGTSFSNYGYTF
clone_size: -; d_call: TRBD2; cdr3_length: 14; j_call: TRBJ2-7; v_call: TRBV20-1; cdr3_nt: TGCAGTGCTTTGACTAGCGCGTTCTCCTGCGAGCAGTACTTC; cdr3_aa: CSALTSAFSCEQYF
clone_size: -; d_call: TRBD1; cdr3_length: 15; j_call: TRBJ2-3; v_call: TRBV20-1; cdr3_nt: TGCAGTGCTAGCATAGGGGGCCTGTTAGAAGATACGCAGTATTTT; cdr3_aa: CSASIGGLLEDTQYF
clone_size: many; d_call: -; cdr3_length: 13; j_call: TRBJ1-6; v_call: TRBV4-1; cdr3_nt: TGCGCCAGCAGCCAGGGTACAAGGACACCCCTCCACTTT; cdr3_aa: CASSQGTRTPLHF
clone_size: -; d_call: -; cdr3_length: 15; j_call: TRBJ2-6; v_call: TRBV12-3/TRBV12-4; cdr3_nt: TGTGCCAGCAAGCCTCCGGGAAATGGGGCCAACGTCCTGACTTTT; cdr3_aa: CASKPPGNGANVLTF
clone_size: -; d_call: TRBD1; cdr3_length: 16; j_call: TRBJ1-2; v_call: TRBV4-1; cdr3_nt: TGCGCCAGCAGCTCCGGTGAAACAGGGGACTACTATGGCTACACCTTC; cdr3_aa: CASSSGETGDYYGYTF
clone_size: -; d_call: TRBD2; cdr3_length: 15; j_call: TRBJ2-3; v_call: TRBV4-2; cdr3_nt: TGTGCTAGCAACAAAGAGCCAGCGGGAACAGATACGCAGTATTTT; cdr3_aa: CASNKEPAGTDTQYF
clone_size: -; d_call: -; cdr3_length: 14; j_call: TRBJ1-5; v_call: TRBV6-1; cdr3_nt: TGTGCCAGCAGCCTGGACGGACTCGGTCAGCCCCAGCATTTT; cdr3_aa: CASSLDGLGQPQHF
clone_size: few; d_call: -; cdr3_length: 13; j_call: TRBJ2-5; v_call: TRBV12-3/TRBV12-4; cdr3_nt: TGTGCCAGCAGTCAAACAGAGAAAGAGACCCAGTACTTC; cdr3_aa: CASSQTEKETQYF
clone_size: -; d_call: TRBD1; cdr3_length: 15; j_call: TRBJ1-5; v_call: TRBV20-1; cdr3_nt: TGCAGTGATAGCGAAGGTGACAGGGTCAATCAGCCCCAGCATTTT; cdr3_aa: CSDSEGDRVNQPQHF
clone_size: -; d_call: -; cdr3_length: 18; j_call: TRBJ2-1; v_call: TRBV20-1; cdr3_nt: TGCAGTGCTCGAAACCCCGGGGGGGGACAGGGCTTCTTCAATGATCAGTTCTTC; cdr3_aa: CSARNPGGGQGFFNDQFF
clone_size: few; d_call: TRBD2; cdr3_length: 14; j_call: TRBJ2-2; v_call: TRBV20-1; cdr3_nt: TGCAGTGCTACTGGACTAGTGGAGACCGGGGAGCTGTTTTTT; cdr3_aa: CSATGLVETGELFF
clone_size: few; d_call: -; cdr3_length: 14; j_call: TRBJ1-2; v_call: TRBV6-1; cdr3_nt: TGTGCCAGCACCTTAGACGGGGCAAGCTATGGCTACATCTTC; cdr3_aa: CASTLDGASYGYIF
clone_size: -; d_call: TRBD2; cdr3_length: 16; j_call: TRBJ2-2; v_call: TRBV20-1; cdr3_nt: TGCAGTGCTAGAGTAGGGGGACTAGCGGACACCGGGGAGCTGTTTTTT; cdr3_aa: CSARVGGLADTGELFF
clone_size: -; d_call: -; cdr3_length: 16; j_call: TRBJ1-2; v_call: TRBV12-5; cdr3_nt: TGTGCTAGTGTCCCGACACGGGGAAGATTATACTATGGCTACACCTTC; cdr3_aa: CASVPTRGRLYYGYTF
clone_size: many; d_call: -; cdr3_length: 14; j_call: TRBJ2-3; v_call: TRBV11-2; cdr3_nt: TGTGCCAGCAGCGCGGGACTCCCCGCAGATACGCAGTATTTT; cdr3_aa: CASSAGLPADTQYF
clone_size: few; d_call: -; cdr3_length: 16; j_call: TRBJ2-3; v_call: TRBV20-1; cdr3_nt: TGCAGTGCTAGATCCTGGCCGGGCTCCACAACAGATACGCAGTATTTT; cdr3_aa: CSARSWPGSTTDTQYF
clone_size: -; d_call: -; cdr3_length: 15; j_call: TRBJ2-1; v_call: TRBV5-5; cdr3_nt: TGTGCCAGCAGCTTGACAGGGAAAACTTACAATGAGCAGTTCTTC; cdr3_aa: CASSLTGKTYNEQFF
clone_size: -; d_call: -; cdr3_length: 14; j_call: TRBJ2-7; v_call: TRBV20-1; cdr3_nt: TGCAGTGCCAAAGAGGGCGGGATGAACAACGAGCAGTATTTC; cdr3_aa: CSAKEGGMNNEQYF
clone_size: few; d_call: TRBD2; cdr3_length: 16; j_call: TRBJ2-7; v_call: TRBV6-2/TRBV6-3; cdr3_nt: TGTGCCAGCAGTTACTCTGGGCGGGAGGTCTCCTACGAGCAGTACTTC; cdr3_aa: CASSYSGREVSYEQYF
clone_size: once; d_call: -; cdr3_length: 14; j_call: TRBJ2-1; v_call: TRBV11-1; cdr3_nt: TGTGCCAGCAGCTTAGATTTGGTACACAATGAGCAATTCTTC; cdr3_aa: CASSLDLVHNEQFF
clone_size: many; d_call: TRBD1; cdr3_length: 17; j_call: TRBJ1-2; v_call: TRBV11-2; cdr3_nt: TGTGCCAGCAGTCCTGCACCGGGACAGGGCCCTCACTATGGCTACACCTTC; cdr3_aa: CASSPAPGQGPHYGYTF
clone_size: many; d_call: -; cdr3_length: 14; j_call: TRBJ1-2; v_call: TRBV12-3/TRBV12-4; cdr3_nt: TGTGCCAGCAGTTTTCAGAGAACTAACTATGGCTACACCTTC; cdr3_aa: CASSFQRTNYGYTF
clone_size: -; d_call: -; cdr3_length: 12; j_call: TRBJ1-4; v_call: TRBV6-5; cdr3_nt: TGTGCCAGCAGGGCTGCGGGCGAAAAAGTGCTTTTT; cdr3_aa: CASRAAGEKVLF
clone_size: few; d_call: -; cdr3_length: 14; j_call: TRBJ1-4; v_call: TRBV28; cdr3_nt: TGTGCCAGCAGTTTATATTCAACTAATGAAAAACTGTTTTTT; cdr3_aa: CASSLYSTNEKLFF
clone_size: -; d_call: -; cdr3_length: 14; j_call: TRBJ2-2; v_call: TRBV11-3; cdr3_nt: TGTGCCAGCAGCTCGGGTCAAGCCACCGGGGAGCGGTATTTT; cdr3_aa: CASSSGQATGERYF
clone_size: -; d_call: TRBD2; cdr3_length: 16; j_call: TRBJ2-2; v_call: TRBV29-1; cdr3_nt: TGCAGCGATCCGGGACTAGCGGGACCGAACACCGGGGAGCTGTTTTTT; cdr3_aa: CSDPGLAGPNTGELFF
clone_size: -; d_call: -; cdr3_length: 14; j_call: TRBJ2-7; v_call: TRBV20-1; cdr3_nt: TGCAGTGCTGACCGGACTACCCAGACCTACGAGCAGTACTTC; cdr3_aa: CSADRTTQTYEQYF
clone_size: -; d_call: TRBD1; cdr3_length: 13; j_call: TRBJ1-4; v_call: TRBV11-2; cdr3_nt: TGTATCAGCAGGGGGGCCCCGAATGAAAAATTGTTTTTT; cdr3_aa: CISRGAPNEKLFF
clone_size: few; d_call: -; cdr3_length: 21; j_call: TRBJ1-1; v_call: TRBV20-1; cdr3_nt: TGCAGTGCTAGTGAACCTCGGCGGAGTTATCCAGGGATCCGGGGAAGCACTGAAGCTTTCTTT; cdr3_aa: CSASEPRRSYPGIRGSTEAFF
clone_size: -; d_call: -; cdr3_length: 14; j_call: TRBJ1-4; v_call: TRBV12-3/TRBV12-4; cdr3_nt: TGTGCCAGCAGTACAGGGACACTATCGGAAAAACTGTTTTTT; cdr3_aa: CASSTGTLSEKLFF
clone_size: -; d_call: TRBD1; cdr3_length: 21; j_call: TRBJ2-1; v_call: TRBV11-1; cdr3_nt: TGTACCAGCAGCTTAGTTTGGTGCAGGGGGCTTAGTCGAAGCTCCTACAATGAGCAGTTCTTC; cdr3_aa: CTSSLVWCRGLSRSSYNEQFF
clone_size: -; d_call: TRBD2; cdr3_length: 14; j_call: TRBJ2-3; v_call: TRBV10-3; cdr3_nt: TGTGCCATCTCAGGCGGGAGAGGAACAGATACGCAGTATTTT; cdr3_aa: CAISGGRGTDTQYF
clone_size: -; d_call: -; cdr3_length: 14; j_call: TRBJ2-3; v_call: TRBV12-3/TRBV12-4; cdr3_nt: TGTGCCAGCAGGATCCATGGGGGCCCAGATATGCAGTATTTT; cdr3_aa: CASRIHGGPDMQYF
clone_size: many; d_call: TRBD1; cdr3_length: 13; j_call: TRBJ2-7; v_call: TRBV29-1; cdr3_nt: TGCAGCGTTACCCGGACAGGGCAATACGAGCAGTACTTC; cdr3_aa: CSVTRTGQYEQYF
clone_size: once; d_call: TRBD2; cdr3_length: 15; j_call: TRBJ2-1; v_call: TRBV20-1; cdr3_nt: TGCAGTGCTAGAATGGCGGGGCGGGAGGTCGATGAGAAGTTCTTC; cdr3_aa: CSARMAGREVDEKFF
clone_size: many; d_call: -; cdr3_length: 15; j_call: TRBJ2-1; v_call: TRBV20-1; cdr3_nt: TGCAGTGCTAGAGATCTGGCAAAACCAAACAATGAGCAGTTCTTC; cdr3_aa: CSARDLAKPNNEQFF